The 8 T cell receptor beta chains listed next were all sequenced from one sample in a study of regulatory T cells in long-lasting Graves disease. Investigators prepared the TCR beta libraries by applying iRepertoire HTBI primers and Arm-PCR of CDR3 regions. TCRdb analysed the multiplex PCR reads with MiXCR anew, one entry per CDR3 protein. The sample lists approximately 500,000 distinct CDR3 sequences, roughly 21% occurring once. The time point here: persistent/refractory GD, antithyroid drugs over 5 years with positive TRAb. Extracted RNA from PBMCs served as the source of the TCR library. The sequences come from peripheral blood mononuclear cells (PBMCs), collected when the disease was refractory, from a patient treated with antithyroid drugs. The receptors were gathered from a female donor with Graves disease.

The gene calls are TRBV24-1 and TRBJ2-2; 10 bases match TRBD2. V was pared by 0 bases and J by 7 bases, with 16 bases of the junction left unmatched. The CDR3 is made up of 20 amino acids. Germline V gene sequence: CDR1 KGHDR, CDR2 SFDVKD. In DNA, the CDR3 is TGTGCCACCAGTGATTTGCCCCTGGGCCCTAGCGGGAGAAGGGACGGGGAGCTGTTTTTT. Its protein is CATSDLPLGPSGRRDGELFF.

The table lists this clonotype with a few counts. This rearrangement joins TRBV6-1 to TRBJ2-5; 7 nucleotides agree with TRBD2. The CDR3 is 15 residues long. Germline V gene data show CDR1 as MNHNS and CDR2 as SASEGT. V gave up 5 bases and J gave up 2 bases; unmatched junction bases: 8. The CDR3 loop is CASSRILADQETQYF. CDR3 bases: TGTGCCAGCAGTCGGATCCTAGCGGATCAAGAGACCCAGTACTTC.

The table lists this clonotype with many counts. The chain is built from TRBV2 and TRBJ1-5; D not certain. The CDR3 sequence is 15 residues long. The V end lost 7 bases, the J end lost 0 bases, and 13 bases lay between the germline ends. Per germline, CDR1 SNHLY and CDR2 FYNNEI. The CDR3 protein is CASKNSENSNQPQHF. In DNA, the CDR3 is TGTGCCAGCAAAAACAGCGAGAATAGCAATCAGCCCCAGCATTTT. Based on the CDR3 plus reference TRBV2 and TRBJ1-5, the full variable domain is EPEVTQTPSHQVTQMGQEVILRCVPISNHLYFYWYRQILGQKVEFLVSFYNNEISEKSEIFDDQFSVERPDGSNFTLKIRSTKLEDSAMYFCASKNSENSNQPQHFGDGTRLSIL.

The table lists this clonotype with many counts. The CDR3 bases are TGTGCCAGCAGTTTACGACAGCGCGGCTACACCTTC. It yields the protein CASSLRQRGYTF. This chain connects TRBV12-3 or TRBV12-4 to TRBJ1-2, with a possible D match to TRBD1 (5 bases). CDR3 length: 12 residues. The V end lost 2 bases, the J end lost 8 bases, and 9 bases lay between the germline ends.

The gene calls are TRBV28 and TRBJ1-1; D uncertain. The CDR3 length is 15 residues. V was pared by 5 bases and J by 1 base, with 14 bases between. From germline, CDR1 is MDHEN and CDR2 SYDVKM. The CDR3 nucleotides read TGTGCCAGCAGTCTGACTTTGGGATGGAACACTGAAGCTTTCTTT. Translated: CASSLTLGWNTEAFF.

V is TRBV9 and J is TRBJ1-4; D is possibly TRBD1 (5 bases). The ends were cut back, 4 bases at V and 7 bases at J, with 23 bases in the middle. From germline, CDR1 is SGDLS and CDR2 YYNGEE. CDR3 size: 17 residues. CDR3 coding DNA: TGTGCCAGCAGCCGGTCACTACAGGACTCGGGGGTTGAAAAACTGTTTTTT. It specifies CASSRSLQDSGVEKLFF.

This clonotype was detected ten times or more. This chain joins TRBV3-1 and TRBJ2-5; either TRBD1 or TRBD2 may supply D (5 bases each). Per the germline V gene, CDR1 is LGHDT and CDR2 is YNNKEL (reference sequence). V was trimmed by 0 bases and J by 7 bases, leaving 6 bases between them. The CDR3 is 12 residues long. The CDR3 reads CASSQERGTQYF. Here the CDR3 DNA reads TGTGCCAGCAGCCAAGAGAGGGGGACCCAGTACTTC.

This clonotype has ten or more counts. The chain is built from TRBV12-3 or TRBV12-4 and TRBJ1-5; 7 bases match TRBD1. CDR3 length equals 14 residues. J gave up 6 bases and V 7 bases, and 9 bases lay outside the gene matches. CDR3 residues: CASTIGTVSQPQHF. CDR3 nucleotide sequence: TGTGCCAGCACCATCGGGACAGTCAGTCAGCCCCAGCATTTT.